This T cell receptor (beta chain) originates from a study of OX40 agonist ivuxolimab in advanced cancers. TCRdb's copy holds only in-frame clones and misses some; the assay was immunoSEQ multiplex PCR. The table has approximately 70,000 clones, approximately 83% seen once. The CDR3 is 13 amino acids. CDR1 and CDR2 (germline): GTSNPN, SVGIG (reference sequence). Trimming took 2 bases from V and 8 from J, leaving 15 bases between them. Sequenced here: CD4+ or CD8+ T cells sorted from blood, sampled in a trial of the OX40 agonist ivuxolimab. The source is an adult with an advanced solid tumor such as melanoma, head and neck, liver or kidney cancer. J is TRBJ1-1 and V is TRBV30, with a possible D match to TRBD1 (5 bases). The DNA of the CDR3 is TGTGCCTGGAGTAGAATGGGGGGTAGGGAAGCTTTCTTT. Its translation: CAWSRMGGREAFF.